These 21 T cell receptor beta chains were all obtained from the same sample, sequenced in a study of cytomegalovirus exposure and HLA in healthy donors. The PCR contained 60 Vbeta and 13 Jbeta primers. Libraries were prepared by immunoSEQ multiplex PCR; TCRdb keeps only in-frame clonotypes and omits some of them. The profile shows 120,000 to 150,000 clones, roughly three quarters of them singletons. The sample consisted of PBMCs. The receptor set was obtained from a woman in her thirties or forties in good health and CMV-seronegative.

The chain recombines TRBV6-5 with TRBJ2-7; TRBD1 agrees at 10 bases. CDR3 size: 15 residues. Trimming at V came to 3 bases and at J to 7 bases, leaving 9 bases not matched to a gene. From germline, CDR1 is MNHEY and CDR2 SVGAGI. Here the CDR3 reads CASSYYGTGVQEQYF. CDR3 DNA sequence: TGTGCCAGCAGTTATTACGGGACAGGGGTTCAAGAGCAGTACTTC.

The genes are TRBV25-1 and TRBJ1-1; the match to TRBD1 covers 8 bases. This CDR3 region has 14 residues. V was pared by 4 bases and J by 6 bases, with 7 bases of the junction left unmatched. CDR1 and CDR2 (germline): MGHDK, SYGVNS. The CDR3 DNA follows: TGTGCCAGCAGTGTCCCGGACAGGGCTTCTGAAGCTTTCTTT. Protein sequence: CASSVPDRASEAFF.

This clone was seen a few times. The J gene is TRBJ1-6, the V gene TRBV5-1; 7 positions agree with TRBD1. Germline loops: CDR1 SGHRS, CDR2 YFSETQ. V lost 5 bases, J lost 7 bases, and 12 bases stayed unmatched. This CDR3 region has 16 residues. The DNA for the CDR3 is TGCGCCAGCAGTTTCGACCAGGGGGAGAGGAATTCACCCCTCCACTTT. It translates to CASSFDQGERNSPLHF.

The CDR3 here is CASSLSGTWEEAFF. The CDR3 DNA reads TGTGCCAGCAGCTTATCTGGGACATGGGAGGAAGCTTTCTTT. The chain combines TRBV5-6 with TRBJ1-1, with D possibly matching TRBD1 (6 bases). The CDR3 runs 14 residues. V was clipped by 2 bases and J by 8 bases, with 16 bases between them. CDR1 and CDR2 from the germline V gene are SGHDT and YYEEEE.

The CDR3 coding sequence is TGTGCCAGCTCACCACTGGGCGACAGGGTCTCTGAAGCTTTCTTT. Its protein product is CASSPLGDRVSEAFF. The rearrangement uses TRBV18 and TRBJ1-1; TRBD1 matches 7 bases. There are 15 residues in the CDR3. Germline assignment: CDR1 KGHSH and CDR2 LQKENI. Germline trimming cut 1 base from V and 6 bases from J; bases unmatched to any gene: 8.

This clone showed up just a few times. This rearrangement joins TRBV5-5 to TRBJ1-4, with 7 bases aligning to TRBD1. V lost 1 base and J lost 3; bases outside the gene matches: 15. The CDR3 has 19 residues. Germline lookup yields CDR1 SGHKS and CDR2 YYEKEE (reference sequence). The CDR3: CASSLFPGGNFGANEKLFF. CDR3 nucleotide sequence: TGTGCCAGCAGCTTGTTTCCAGGGGGTAATTTCGGGGCTAATGAAAAACTGTTTTTT.

This clone was picked up a small number of times. V is TRBV9 and J is TRBJ1-3; D ambiguous. Germline values: CDR1 SGDLS, CDR2 YYNGEE. V lost 0 bases and J 1 base, leaving 14 bases between the germline ends. CDR3 length: 17 amino acids. Written as DNA, the CDR3 is TGTGCCAGCAGCGTAGTATCAGGCAGGTATTCTGGAAACACCATATATTTT. Its translation: CASSVVSGRYSGNTIYF.

The chain uses TRBV2 and TRBJ2-7, with 7 positions matching TRBD1. The germline CDR1 and CDR2 sequences are SNHLY and FYNNEI. The CDR3 is 16 amino acids. V lost 5 bases to trimming and J lost 0 bases; unmatched junction nucleotides: 10. The CDR3 here is CASSRELGTASYEQYF. CDR3 nucleotides: TGTGCCAGCAGTCGAGAACTCGGGACAGCCTCCTACGAGCAGTACTTC.

The chain has TRBV7-9 and TRBJ2-7; D remains ambiguous. Trimming stripped 5 bases from V and 0 bases from J, with 11 bases between. Germline CDR1 SEHNR, CDR2 FQNEAQ (reference sequence). The CDR3 is made up of 14 amino acids. The CDR3 DNA follows: TGTGCCAGCAGCGGTGTGCGGAGCTCCTACGAGCAGTACTTC. Protein sequence: CASSGVRSSYEQYF.

V and J are TRBV11-3 and TRBJ2-1, with 7 bases matching TRBD1. V trimming: 4 bases; J trimming: 2 bases; junction bases outside the gene matches: 2. This CDR3 contains 14 residues. Germline CDR1 SGHNT, CDR2 YENEEA. Here the CDR3 DNA reads TGTGCCAGCAGCTCTACAGGGGCCTACAATGAGCAGTTCTTC. It encodes CASSSTGAYNEQFF.

This chain uses TRBV7-9 with TRBJ1-1; D might be TRBD1 (5 bases). Trimming took 2 bases from V and 5 from J, leaving 12 bases between them. This CDR3 spans 14 amino acids. Looked up from germline, CDR1 is SEHNR and CDR2 is FQNEAQ (reference sequence). CDR3 in DNA: TGTGCCAGCAGCTTAATGGGGGGTGAGACTGAAGCTTTCTTT. Protein: CASSLMGGETEAFF. The full variable domain, its missing parts supplied by reference TRBV7-9 and TRBJ1-1, is DTGVSQNPRHKITKRGQNVTFRCDPISEHNRLYWYRQTLGQGPEFLTYFQNEAQLEKSRLLSDRFSAERPKGSFSTLEIQRTEQGDSAMYLCASSLMGGETEAFFGQGTRLTVV.

The V and J genes are TRBV19 and TRBJ1-1; maybe TRBD1 (6 bases). V was pared by 4 bases and J by 4 bases, with 13 bases between. Germline V lookup: CDR1 LNHDA, CDR2 SQIVND (reference sequence). CDR3 length: 14 residues. The DNA of the CDR3 is TGTGCCAGTAGTAGGAACAGGGACGGCACTGAAGCTTTCTTT. Protein sequence: CASSRNRDGTEAFF. Together with reference TRBV19 and TRBJ1-1, the CDR3 gives the full variable domain: DGGITQSPKYLFRKEGQNVTLSCEQNLNHDAMYWYRQDPGQGLRLIYYSQIVNDFQKGDIAEGYSVSREKKESFPLTVTSAQKNPTAFYLCASSRNRDGTEAFFGQGTRLTVV.

J is TRBJ1-6 and V is TRBV4-1; 12 bases are shared with TRBD1. The ends lost 4 bases at V and 10 bases at J; junction bases unmatched: 8. The CDR3 is 16 residues long. Germline CDR1 MGHRA, CDR2 YSYEKL. The DNA of the CDR3 is TGCGCCAGCAGCCCCGGGACAGGGGGCTCGGGATCACCCCTCCACTTT. Translating it yields CASSPGTGGSGSPLHF.

J is TRBJ2-7 and V is TRBV11-2; D perhaps matches TRBD2 (5 bases). CDR1 SGHAT and CDR2 FQNNGV come from the germline V gene. The CDR3 runs 15 residues. V dropped 1 base and J dropped 4 bases, with 14 bases sitting between them. The CDR3, as DNA: TGTGCCAGCAGCTTAGTTGGGAGTAGGACTTACGAGCAGTACTTC. This sequence encodes CASSLVGSRTYEQYF.

Only one count was recorded for this clone. The chain joins TRBV10-1 to TRBJ2-3, with TRBD2 identical over 8 bases. Germline V gene lookup returns CDR1 WNHNN and CDR2 SYGVQD (reference sequence). The CDR3 consists of 14 residues. Trimming at V came to 3 bases and at J to 4 bases, leaving 3 bases not matched to a gene. The CDR3 loop reads CASSESGGPDTQYF. DNA for the CDR3: TGCGCCAGCAGTGAAAGCGGGGGACCAGATACGCAGTATTTT.

The V call is TRBV10-3, the J call TRBJ2-3, with 8 bases identical to TRBD2. This CDR3 has 16 residues. Trimming cost V 4 bases and J 5 bases; bases outside gene matches: 11. In germline, CDR1 is ENHRY, CDR2 SYGVKD. The CDR3 loop reads CAISAGTAGALDTQYF. DNA of the CDR3: TGTGCCATCAGTGCCGGTACAGCGGGGGCCCTAGATACGCAGTATTTT.

The rearrangement joins TRBV28 to TRBJ1-1; 8 bases are shared with TRBD1. V shed 2 bases, J shed 3 bases, and the junction held 5 bases outside the gene matches. CDR1 is MDHEN, CDR2 SYDVKM, per germline. The CDR3 sequence is 15 residues long. The CDR3 spells CASSLARDRYTEAFF. CDR3 DNA: TGTGCCAGCAGTTTAGCCCGGGACAGGTACACTGAAGCTTTCTTT.

This clone was seen only a few times. V gene TRBV14 combines with J gene TRBJ2-6, with D hard to call. The length of the CDR3 is 16 residues. The germline V gene encodes CDR1 SGHDN and CDR2 FVKESK. The V and J ends lost 1 base and 0 bases respectively, with 7 bases between them. The CDR3 is CASSQAFSSGANVLTF. For the CDR3, the DNA is TGTGCCAGCAGCCAAGCATTTAGCTCTGGGGCCAACGTCCTGACTTTC.

The chain has TRBV27 and TRBJ1-1; D possibly corresponds to TRBD1 (5 bases). Germline lookup yields CDR1 MNHEY and CDR2 SMNVEV (reference sequence). V was trimmed by 6 bases and J by 4 bases, leaving 18 bases between them. This CDR3 region has 15 residues. As DNA, the CDR3 is TGTGCCAGCAGCGATAGCCCCCGGGGGGGCACTGAAGCTTTCTTT. Its translation is CASSDSPRGGTEAFF.

To note about this clone: The junction departs from germline at one end; a sequencing error may be responsible. V is TRBV7-9 and J is TRBJ2-5; possible D gene TRBD1, 6 bases. The CDR3 extends over 17 amino acids. Germline CDR1 is SEHNR and CDR2 is FQNEAQ (reference sequence). The CDR3 protein is CSSSSRFAQGLRETQYF. DNA for the CDR3: TGTTCCAGCAGCTCACGATTCGCACAGGGTTTACGAGAGACCCAGTACTTC.

The table lists this clone with a few counts. This chain connects TRBV6-1 to TRBJ1-5; possible D gene TRBD1, 6 bases. The V gene's germline CDR1 is MNHNS and CDR2 SASEGT. The ends were cut back, 4 bases at V and 0 bases at J, with 7 bases in the middle. This CDR3 spans 14 amino acids. CDR3 sequence reads: CASSGQVSNQPQHF. In nucleotides, the CDR3 is TGTGCCAGCAGTGGACAGGTTAGCAATCAGCCCCAGCATTTT.